This is a list of T cell receptor beta chains from one sample in a study of blood T cell repertoires in COVID-19. Data came from immunoSEQ multiplex PCR; TCRdb stores just in-frame clones and leaves some out. This table holds around 200,000 clones, around 80% found once. The sample was PBMCs or T cells enriched from blood (not recorded which). The receptors originated from a middle-aged woman with acute COVID-19. The CDR3 runs from the conserved cysteine through the conserved F or W. D genes are given only for firm matches. Clone size appears in some rows only: once, few, many, or a class for an expanded clone.

clone_size	v_call	d_call	j_call	cdr3_nt	cdr3_aa
.	TRBV2	TRBD2	TRBJ2-3	TGTGCCAGCAGATTCCCTCGGGGGGCAGATACGCAGTATTTT	CASRFPRGADTQYF
few	TRBV30	TRBD2	TRBJ2-4	TGTGCCTGGAGTGTACGTCGGAGCGGGAATGACATTCAGTACTTC	CAWSVRRSGNDIQYF
few	TRBV5-1	TRBD2	TRBJ2-1	TGCGCCAGCAGCCTGCAACTAGCGGGAGGGCTGAACAATGAGCAGTTCTTC	CASSLQLAGGLNNEQFF
.	TRBV9	.	TRBJ1-1	TGTGCCAGCAGCGTAGGATGGGGACGGGAGACTGAAGCTTTCTTT	CASSVGWGRETEAFF
.	TRBV5-8	TRBD2	TRBJ2-7	TGTGCCAGCAGACGAGCGGGAGCAAACTCCTACGAGCAGTACTTC	CASRRAGANSYEQYF
.	TRBV29-1	.	TRBJ2-4	TGCAGCGTTGAAGAGGAGCACATTCAGTACTTC	CSVEEEHIQYF
.	TRBV24-1	TRBD2	TRBJ2-1	TGTGCCACCAGTGATAAGGCGGGGGGGCCGTCCTACAATGAGCAGTTCTTC	CATSDKAGGPSYNEQFF
.	TRBV2	.	TRBJ2-1	TGTGCCAGCTCAACCTACAATGAGCAGTTCTTC	CASSTYNEQFF
once	TRBV6-1	TRBD2	TRBJ2-1	TGTGCCAGCAGTGAGGTAGCGGGAGAGGGGAATGAGCAGTTCTTC	CASSEVAGEGNEQFF
.	TRBV5-1	.	TRBJ2-7	TGCGCCAGCAGCTTGGCCCAATCTAGCCTCACACGTCACTACGAGCAGTACTTC	CASSLAQSSLTRHYEQYF
.	TRBV5-1	.	TRBJ2-7	TGCGCCAGCAGCTTGGCCGGGGGATCGGGGGAGCAGTACTTC	CASSLAGGSGEQYF
.	TRBV19	TRBD2	TRBJ2-7	TGTGCCAGTAGTGTACGACTTTTAGCGGGTTCGTACGAGCAGTACTTC	CASSVRLLAGSYEQYF
once	TRBV10-1	.	TRBJ2-2	TGCGCCAGCAGTGGACAAAGCACCGGGGAGCTGTTTTTT	CASSGQSTGELFF
.	TRBV20-1	.	TRBJ2-1	TGCAGTGCTAGTTACAACAATGAGCAGTTCTTC	CSASYNNEQFF
.	TRBV14	.	TRBJ1-5	TGTGCCAGCAGCCAAGGGACATCGATGCGAAAGGTCAATCAGCCCCAGCATTTT	CASSQGTSMRKVNQPQHF
few	TRBV4-2	TRBD2	TRBJ2-3	TGTGCCAGCAGCCACCCCTCGGGACTAGCGGGGGGGATTAGCACAGATACGCAGTATTTT	CASSHPSGLAGGISTDTQYF
many	TRBV7-9	.	TRBJ1-4	TGTGCCAGCAGCGCAAGGACATTAGAGGAAAAACTGTTTTTT	CASSARTLEEKLFF
.	TRBV11-2	TRBD1	TRBJ1-5	TGTGCCAGCAGCTTAGGGACAGGACCTGATCAGCCCCAGCATTTT	CASSLGTGPDQPQHF
.	TRBV5-5	TRBD1	TRBJ1-2	TGTGCCAGCAGCTTGGACAGGGGGCGGGATGGCTACACCTTC	CASSLDRGRDGYTF
.	TRBV19	.	TRBJ2-2	TGTGCCAGTATGGACACGAACACCGGGGAGCTGTTTTTT	CASMDTNTGELFF
.	TRBV24-1	TRBD1	TRBJ1-1	TGTGCCACCACGGACAGGGGGCGGTCTGAAGCTTTCTTT	CATTDRGRSEAFF
.	TRBV9	.	TRBJ2-2	TGTGCCAGCAGCGTGACATCGAACACCGGGGAGCTGTTTTTT	CASSVTSNTGELFF
.	TRBV12-2	.	TRBJ1-2	TGTGCAAATAACCCGACAGGGGGGAATGGCTACACCTTC	CANNPTGGNGYTF
few	TRBV19	.	TRBJ1-5	TGTGCCAGTAGTTCCCAGAAAAATCAGCCCCAGCATTTT	CASSSQKNQPQHF
.	TRBV12-3/TRBV12-4	.	TRBJ2-7	TGTGCCAGTCAGGAAGGCCGTGGGTCCGAGCAGTACTTC	CASQEGRGSEQYF
.	TRBV11-3	TRBD2	TRBJ2-5	TGTGCCAGCAGCCCGGGGGGGCCGGAGGAGACCCAGTACTTC	CASSPGGPEETQYF
.	TRBV5-1	.	TRBJ1-1	TGCGCCAGCAGCTTTTTCCCGGGAGGGAGGGGAGGTGGCACTGAAGCTTTCTTT	CASSFFPGGRGGGTEAFF
.	TRBV2	TRBD1	TRBJ1-2	TGTGCCAGCAGGTTACCGGGACAGGGGAACTATGGCTACACCTTC	CASRLPGQGNYGYTF
.	TRBV4-3	.	TRBJ2-3	TGCGCCAGCAGCCAAGACCTCCTGGCTAGCACAGATACGCAGTATTTT	CASSQDLLASTDTQYF
.	TRBV14	TRBD1	TRBJ1-3	TGTGCCAGCAGCGGGACAGGGCGAAACACCATATATTTT	CASSGTGRNTIYF
.	TRBV6-5	.	TRBJ1-6	TGTGCCAGCAGTTACTTTCCAGGGTCACCCCCAACACCCCTCCACTTT	CASSYFPGSPPTPLHF
many	TRBV4-2	TRBD1	TRBJ2-7	TGTGCCAGCAGCCAAGAACTCCGGGACAGGGTCTACGAGCAGTACTTC	CASSQELRDRVYEQYF
.	TRBV3-1/TRBV3-2	TRBD2	TRBJ2-3	TGTGCCAGCAGCCGGAGGGTGACTAGCGGGGGGGCGAGCACAGATACGCAGTATTTT	CASSRRVTSGGASTDTQYF
once	TRBV29-1	.	TRBJ2-1	TGCAGCGTTGAAGGTCAGGGGTTGCACAATGAGCAGTTCTTC	CSVEGQGLHNEQFF
few	TRBV7-2	TRBD1	TRBJ1-3	TGTGCCAGCAGCAGAAGACAGGGCTCTGGAAACACCATATATTTT	CASSRRQGSGNTIYF
.	TRBV12-3/TRBV12-4	.	TRBJ1-1	TGTGCCAGCAGCCGACAGAAAGCTTTCTTT	CASSRQKAFF
.	TRBV5-8	TRBD2	TRBJ2-3	TGTGCCAGCAGCTTCGGAACTAGCGGGGTCACAGATACGCAGTATTTT	CASSFGTSGVTDTQYF
.	TRBV10-3	.	TRBJ2-5	TGTGCCATCAGTCGAGAGCCCGAGACCCAGTACTTC	CAISREPETQYF
.	TRBV7-2	.	TRBJ1-4	TGTGCCAGCAGCTCAGCAACTAATGAAAAACTGTTTTTT	CASSSATNEKLFF
few	TRBV19	TRBD1	TRBJ2-5	TGTGCCAGTAGTATCGGGGACAGGGGCGAGACCCAGTACTTC	CASSIGDRGETQYF
.	TRBV11-2	TRBD2	TRBJ2-1	TGTGCCAGCAGCAGAACTAGCGGAAGCTCCTACAATGAGCAGTTCTTC	CASSRTSGSSYNEQFF
.	TRBV9	.	TRBJ1-3	TGTGCCAGCAGCGTAGATCCCAGTGGAAACACCATATATTTT	CASSVDPSGNTIYF
once	TRBV10-3	.	TRBJ1-1	TGTGCCATCAAAGGGGGAGAGGGTTCGAACACTGAAGCTTTCTTT	CAIKGGEGSNTEAFF